The sequence of this T cell receptor beta chain was determined in a study of regulatory T cells in long-lasting Graves disease. General study findings and limits: There was favoring of TRBV28, TRBJ1-2 and TRBJ2-5 in persistent disease. Thyroid tissue went unstudied; only peripheral blood was examined.

This CDR3 contains 15 residues. V gave up 8 bases and J gave up 11 bases; unmatched junction bases: 18. The germline CDR1 and CDR2 sequences are MDHEN and SYDVKM. This clonotype occurred once. Its matching antigen is unknown. A read error likely explains this, since a far larger clone differs by one base. With iRepertoire HTBI primers and Arm-PCR of CDR3 regions, TCR beta libraries were built. Via MiXCR, TCRdb re-called the multiplex PCR reads, giving one row per CDR3 protein. This sample has about 320,000 distinct CDR3 sequences, with 18% found just once. Documented time point: newly diagnosed GD, antithyroid drugs for less than 3 months. The TCR library was made from RNA that had been extracted from PBMCs in TRIzol. Patients came from an endocrinology department in Xi'an, China.

The material was peripheral blood mononuclear cells (PBMCs), obtained at new diagnosis, from a patient treated with antithyroid drugs. V and J are TRBV28 and TRBJ2-5, with 9 bases identical to TRBD2. This TCR came from a female donor with Graves disease. The CDR3 protein is CASQLDTSGLNEQYF. The CDR3 coding sequence is TGTGCCAGCCAATTGGACACTAGCGGGCTCAATGAGCAGTACTTC.